This is a list of T cell receptor beta chains from one sample in a study of vaccination and CD4 T cells after COVID-19. TCRdb independently ran MiXCR on the PCR reads; one entry per CDR3 protein. The table lists about 19,000 distinct CDR3 sequences, approximately 70% of them singletons, with 4.5% to 7% in the top ten. These receptors have no known antigen. Material: CD4+ T cells from blood, cultured in vitro. The receptor source for this set is a human donor who had recovered from COVID-19. Each CDR3 is given with its conserved first and last residue. The order of the fields is CDR3 DNA, CDR3 protein, clone size, D gene, J gene, V gene. A D gene is named only where the DNA matches it firmly. Size values are once, few and many counts, or a class for expanded clones, and some rows have none.

cdr3_nt: TGTGCCAGCAGCGGACAGATGAACACTGAAGCTTTCTTT
cdr3_aa: CASSGQMNTEAFF
clone_size: large
d_call: NA
j_call: TRBJ1-1
v_call: TRBV4-2

cdr3_nt: TGCGCCAGCAGTGACCCCTCCGGGGAGCTGTTTTTT
cdr3_aa: CASSDPSGELFF
clone_size: once
d_call: NA
j_call: TRBJ2-2
v_call: TRBV10-2

cdr3_nt: TGTGCCAGCAGTTACGGGGTATCTCCCGGGGAGCTGTTTTTT
cdr3_aa: CASSYGVSPGELFF
clone_size: NA
d_call: NA
j_call: TRBJ2-2
v_call: TRBV6-2/TRBV6-3

cdr3_nt: TGTGCCAGCAGTGGGCGGAGCATGAACACTGAAGCTTTCTTT
cdr3_aa: CASSGRSMNTEAFF
clone_size: NA
d_call: NA
j_call: TRBJ1-1
v_call: TRBV6-1

cdr3_nt: TGTGCCAGCAGTTCCCCGCCATCCGGACTAGCGGGTAACAATGAGCAGTTCTTC
cdr3_aa: CASSSPPSGLAGNNEQFF
clone_size: NA
d_call: TRBD2
j_call: TRBJ2-1
v_call: TRBV28

cdr3_nt: TGTGCCAGCAGTTTTCTACCCATTACTAGTTTGGGGGAGCAGTACTTC
cdr3_aa: CASSFLPITSLGEQYF
clone_size: NA
d_call: NA
j_call: TRBJ2-7
v_call: TRBV27

cdr3_nt: TGTGCCAGCAGCCAAGATACAGGACTATCGGCTTTCTTT
cdr3_aa: CASSQDTGLSAFF
clone_size: few
d_call: NA
j_call: TRBJ1-1
v_call: TRBV4-2

cdr3_nt: TGTGCCATTAGGGGCGGGGGCGTCAACTATGGCTACACCTTC
cdr3_aa: CAIRGGGVNYGYTF
clone_size: NA
d_call: NA
j_call: TRBJ1-2
v_call: TRBV28

cdr3_nt: TGCGCCAGCAGCTTAGGAGGAGGGTTTAGCACAGATACGCAGTATTTT
cdr3_aa: CASSLGGGFSTDTQYF
clone_size: NA
d_call: NA
j_call: TRBJ2-3
v_call: TRBV5-1

cdr3_nt: TGTGCCAGTAGTATTTCGTTCAGTGGGCTCCGCTACGAGCAGTACTTC
cdr3_aa: CASSISFSGLRYEQYF
clone_size: NA
d_call: NA
j_call: TRBJ2-7
v_call: TRBV19

cdr3_nt: TGTGCCAGCAGGCAGGATGGGACAGGGAAAAACACCATATATTTT
cdr3_aa: CASRQDGTGKNTIYF
clone_size: NA
d_call: TRBD1
j_call: TRBJ1-3
v_call: TRBV28

cdr3_nt: TGTGCCAGCAGCTTAGGGCTAGCTGCTGAGCAGTTCTTC
cdr3_aa: CASSLGLAAEQFF
clone_size: NA
d_call: NA
j_call: TRBJ2-1
v_call: TRBV7-2

cdr3_nt: TGTGCCAGCAGTGGGGGACAGTCCAACTACGAGCAGTACTTC
cdr3_aa: CASSGGQSNYEQYF
clone_size: NA
d_call: TRBD1
j_call: TRBJ2-7
v_call: TRBV12-3/TRBV12-4

cdr3_nt: TGTGCCAGCAGCCAAGACAGGATTAACTATGGCTACACCTTC
cdr3_aa: CASSQDRINYGYTF
clone_size: NA
d_call: NA
j_call: TRBJ1-2
v_call: TRBV5-4

cdr3_nt: TGTGCCAGCTCACCACCTGGGGATGAAAAACTGTTTTTT
cdr3_aa: CASSPPGDEKLFF
clone_size: NA
d_call: NA
j_call: TRBJ1-4
v_call: TRBV18

cdr3_nt: TGCAGTGCTAGAGATCAGGGGGGACTAGCGGGAGGTGGCAATGAGCAGTTCTTC
cdr3_aa: CSARDQGGLAGGGNEQFF
clone_size: NA
d_call: TRBD2
j_call: TRBJ2-1
v_call: TRBV20-1

cdr3_nt: TGTGCCTGGAGTGTACTTGGGACGCACACTGAAGCTTTCTTT
cdr3_aa: CAWSVLGTHTEAFF
clone_size: few
d_call: NA
j_call: TRBJ1-1
v_call: TRBV30

cdr3_nt: TGCAGTGCTTATCCCGAGCCGGGGGAACTCTATGGCTACACCTTC
cdr3_aa: CSAYPEPGELYGYTF
clone_size: NA
d_call: NA
j_call: TRBJ1-2
v_call: TRBV20-1

cdr3_nt: TGTGCCACCTGGACGGCCATGAACACTGAAGCTTTCTTT
cdr3_aa: CATWTAMNTEAFF
clone_size: NA
d_call: NA
j_call: TRBJ1-1
v_call: TRBV24-1

cdr3_nt: TGTGCCAGCAGTTTATCGTCAGGGACTATGACATTCCGGGAGCAGTTCTTC
cdr3_aa: CASSLSSGTMTFREQFF
clone_size: NA
d_call: TRBD2
j_call: TRBJ2-1
v_call: TRBV27

cdr3_nt: TGCAGTGCTAGTGACGGCGGGAGGGGCACAGATACGCAGTATTTT
cdr3_aa: CSASDGGRGTDTQYF
clone_size: once
d_call: TRBD2
j_call: TRBJ2-3
v_call: TRBV20-1

cdr3_nt: TGTGCCACCCATTGGGGTCCTGGAAACACCATATATTTT
cdr3_aa: CATHWGPGNTIYF
clone_size: NA
d_call: NA
j_call: TRBJ1-3
v_call: TRBV28

cdr3_nt: TGTGCCAGCAGCTTGGGTACCCAAGAGACCCAGTACTTC
cdr3_aa: CASSLGTQETQYF
clone_size: NA
d_call: NA
j_call: TRBJ2-5
v_call: TRBV7-2

cdr3_nt: TGTGCCAGCAGCGCACGGGGTCAGCCCCAGCATTTT
cdr3_aa: CASSARGQPQHF
clone_size: medium-sized
d_call: NA
j_call: TRBJ1-5
v_call: TRBV7-2

cdr3_nt: TGCGCCAGCAGCTTGGTATCGTCGGGGAACACTGAAGCTTTCTTT
cdr3_aa: CASSLVSSGNTEAFF
clone_size: NA
d_call: NA
j_call: TRBJ1-1
v_call: TRBV5-1

cdr3_nt: TGTGCCAGCAGGTCAAAGGGACAGGGTTGGACTGAAGCTTTCTTT
cdr3_aa: CASRSKGQGWTEAFF
clone_size: NA
d_call: TRBD1
j_call: TRBJ1-1
v_call: TRBV7-9

cdr3_nt: TGTGCCAGCAGCTTAAACAGGGGGCGTAGCGAGCAGTACTTC
cdr3_aa: CASSLNRGRSEQYF
clone_size: NA
d_call: TRBD1
j_call: TRBJ2-7
v_call: TRBV7-2

cdr3_nt: TGTGCCAGCAGTGTTCAAAGTGGGCTTACCCTTTACAATGAGCAGTTCTTC
cdr3_aa: CASSVQSGLTLYNEQFF
clone_size: NA
d_call: NA
j_call: TRBJ2-1
v_call: TRBV25-1

cdr3_nt: TGCAGTGCTCCCCCAGCGGGAGTGGCGCAGTATTTT
cdr3_aa: CSAPPAGVAQYF
clone_size: NA
d_call: TRBD2
j_call: TRBJ2-3
v_call: TRBV20-1

cdr3_nt: TGTGCCAGCAGCCAAGACGGGGGACTAGCGTTTAATGAGCAGTTCTTC
cdr3_aa: CASSQDGGLAFNEQFF
clone_size: NA
d_call: TRBD2
j_call: TRBJ2-1
v_call: TRBV4-2

cdr3_nt: TGTGCCAGCAGCCCTCCCGTCCTCAGGGAGCTGTTTTTT
cdr3_aa: CASSPPVLRELFF
clone_size: NA
d_call: NA
j_call: TRBJ2-2
v_call: TRBV7-2

cdr3_nt: TGTGCCAGCAGCTTAGCCATCAACACTGAAGCTTTCTTT
cdr3_aa: CASSLAINTEAFF
clone_size: few
d_call: NA
j_call: TRBJ1-1
v_call: TRBV11-1

cdr3_nt: TGTGCCAGCACCAAAAGGCTAGCCAAAAACATTCAGTACTTC
cdr3_aa: CASTKRLAKNIQYF
clone_size: NA
d_call: NA
j_call: TRBJ2-4
v_call: TRBV6-7

cdr3_nt: TGTGCCAGCAGTGAAAGTGAGGGGGAGGGCGGGGAGCTGTTTTTT
cdr3_aa: CASSESEGEGGELFF
clone_size: few
d_call: NA
j_call: TRBJ2-2
v_call: TRBV6-1

cdr3_nt: TGTGCCAGCAGCCAGGGCTGGGGGGCTACAAACACTGAAGCTTTCTTT
cdr3_aa: CASSQGWGATNTEAFF
clone_size: medium-sized
d_call: NA
j_call: TRBJ1-1
v_call: TRBV7-9

cdr3_nt: TGTGCCAGCAAGCGACAGGGGGGAGACACTGAAGCTTTCTTT
cdr3_aa: CASKRQGGDTEAFF
clone_size: NA
d_call: TRBD1
j_call: TRBJ1-1
v_call: TRBV6-1

cdr3_nt: TGCGCCAGCAGCCAGGACAGGGGCCGTGGTACGCAGTATTTT
cdr3_aa: CASSQDRGRGTQYF
clone_size: once
d_call: TRBD1
j_call: TRBJ2-3
v_call: TRBV5-1

cdr3_nt: TGCAGTGCCAACTTTGGTCAGCCCCAGCATTTT
cdr3_aa: CSANFGQPQHF
clone_size: NA
d_call: NA
j_call: TRBJ1-5
v_call: TRBV20-1

cdr3_nt: TGTGCCAGCTCACCACCCGGGCGGGGGGGGTCCCTCAATGAGCAGTTCTTC
cdr3_aa: CASSPPGRGGSLNEQFF
clone_size: once
d_call: TRBD2
j_call: TRBJ2-1
v_call: TRBV18

cdr3_nt: TGTGCCAGCAGTTCGACAGGATCGAACACTGAAGCTTTCTTT
cdr3_aa: CASSSTGSNTEAFF
clone_size: NA
d_call: NA
j_call: TRBJ1-1
v_call: TRBV7-6

cdr3_nt: TGCAGTGCTAGTCGACAGGGCTACAATGAGCAGTTCTTC
cdr3_aa: CSASRQGYNEQFF
clone_size: NA
d_call: TRBD1
j_call: TRBJ2-1
v_call: TRBV20-1

cdr3_nt: TGCAGCGTTGGGCAGAGCTACGAGCAGTACTTC
cdr3_aa: CSVGQSYEQYF
clone_size: NA
d_call: NA
j_call: TRBJ2-7
v_call: TRBV29-1

cdr3_nt: TGTGCCACCAGCAGAGACGGCACTACTAACCTTGGTGGCTACACCTTC
cdr3_aa: CATSRDGTTNLGGYTF
clone_size: few
d_call: NA
j_call: TRBJ1-2
v_call: TRBV15

cdr3_nt: TGTGCCAGCAGCCGACTAGCGGGAGAGAACACCGGGGAGCTGTTTTTT
cdr3_aa: CASSRLAGENTGELFF
clone_size: NA
d_call: TRBD2
j_call: TRBJ2-2
v_call: TRBV6-4

cdr3_nt: TGCAGTGCTACTCACTCCCAGACCCAGTACTTC
cdr3_aa: CSATHSQTQYF
clone_size: NA
d_call: NA
j_call: TRBJ2-5
v_call: TRBV20-1

cdr3_nt: TGCAGTGCTAACCTCCAGCCGGGTCCTCGCGGTCAGCCCCAGCATTTT
cdr3_aa: CSANLQPGPRGQPQHF
clone_size: few
d_call: NA
j_call: TRBJ1-5
v_call: TRBV20-1

cdr3_nt: TGCGCCAGCAGCCAAGTGGATCTGACGGCGTACACTGAAGCTTTCTTT
cdr3_aa: CASSQVDLTAYTEAFF
clone_size: NA
d_call: NA
j_call: TRBJ1-1
v_call: TRBV4-1

cdr3_nt: TGTGCCACTCACCCAGGAGGGGGGAGAAACTATGGCTACACCTTC
cdr3_aa: CATHPGGGRNYGYTF
clone_size: NA
d_call: NA
j_call: TRBJ1-2
v_call: TRBV19

cdr3_nt: TGCGCCAGCAGCCAAGATCGGGCGACAGGCCAAAAGGGAGATACGCAGTATTTT
cdr3_aa: CASSQDRATGQKGDTQYF
clone_size: NA
d_call: NA
j_call: TRBJ2-3
v_call: TRBV4-1

cdr3_nt: TGTGCCAGCAGCCCCACCCCGGAACGGGCGCAGGAGCAGTACTTC
cdr3_aa: CASSPTPERAQEQYF
clone_size: once
d_call: NA
j_call: TRBJ2-7
v_call: TRBV7-3

cdr3_nt: TGTGCCAGCAGTATACAGGGGATGGGGGGCTACACCTTC
cdr3_aa: CASSIQGMGGYTF
clone_size: NA
d_call: TRBD1
j_call: TRBJ1-2
v_call: TRBV6-1

cdr3_nt: TGCAGTGCTAGAAGGGGGTATGGCTACACCTTC
cdr3_aa: CSARRGYGYTF
clone_size: NA
d_call: NA
j_call: TRBJ1-2
v_call: TRBV20-1

cdr3_nt: TGTGCCAGCAGTCCCCGGGGTACTAACTATGGCTACACCTTC
cdr3_aa: CASSPRGTNYGYTF
clone_size: NA
d_call: NA
j_call: TRBJ1-2
v_call: TRBV27

cdr3_nt: TGTGCCAGCAGTGAAGAGGGGGTACAGCCCCAGCATTTT
cdr3_aa: CASSEEGVQPQHF
clone_size: NA
d_call: NA
j_call: TRBJ1-5
v_call: TRBV2

cdr3_nt: TGTGCCTGGAGTGCAAACAGGTCCCCCTATGGCTACACCTTC
cdr3_aa: CAWSANRSPYGYTF
clone_size: NA
d_call: NA
j_call: TRBJ1-2
v_call: TRBV30

cdr3_nt: TGTGCCAGCAGCTTGGGGTCGGGGGTCGGGTCCTACGAGCAGTACTTC
cdr3_aa: CASSLGSGVGSYEQYF
clone_size: few
d_call: NA
j_call: TRBJ2-7
v_call: TRBV7-2

cdr3_nt: TGCAGTGCTAAAGGATTCCGGGACAGTCAAGAGACCCAGTACTTC
cdr3_aa: CSAKGFRDSQETQYF
clone_size: once
d_call: TRBD1
j_call: TRBJ2-5
v_call: TRBV20-1